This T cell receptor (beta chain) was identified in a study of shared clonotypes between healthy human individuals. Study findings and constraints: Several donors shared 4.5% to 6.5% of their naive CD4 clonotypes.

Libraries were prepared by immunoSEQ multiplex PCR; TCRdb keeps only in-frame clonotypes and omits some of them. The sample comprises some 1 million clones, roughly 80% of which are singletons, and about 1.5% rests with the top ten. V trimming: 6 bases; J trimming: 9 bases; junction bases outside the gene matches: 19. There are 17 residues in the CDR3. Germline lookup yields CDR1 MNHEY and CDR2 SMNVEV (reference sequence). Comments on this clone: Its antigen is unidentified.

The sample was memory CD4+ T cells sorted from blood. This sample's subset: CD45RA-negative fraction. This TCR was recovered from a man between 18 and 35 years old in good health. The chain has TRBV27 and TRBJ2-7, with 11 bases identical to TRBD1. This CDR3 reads CASRGDRGKRGPIGQYF. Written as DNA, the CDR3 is TGTGCCAGCAGGGGGGACAGGGGGAAGCGGGGACCGATTGGGCAGTACTTC.